The entry below describes one TCR beta chain. What it recognizes is unknown. These data originate in a study of T cells in narcolepsy. Study overall: Donors had narcolepsy type 1 or type 2, or were healthy controls.

Repertoires were generated with immunoSEQ multiplex PCR, while TCRdb's copy carries only in-frame clones and drops some. The table records 25,000 to 35,000 clones, around 90% of them present only once. General study findings and limits: Some memory CD4+ repertoires had no autoreactive clone sequences. Reportedly, autoreactive clonotypes were serially detected in patients' blood but not controls'.

The TCR originated in a human donor with narcolepsy. Sequenced material: CD45RA- memory CD4+ T cells from PBMCs.

The CDR3: CATGTSRELFF. The CDR3 DNA sequence: TGTGCCACCGGGACATCCCGGGAGCTGTTTTTT. The V call is TRBV6-1, the J call TRBJ2-2, with D perhaps TRBD1 (6 bases). This CDR3 contains 11 residues. The germline V gene encodes CDR1 MNHNS and CDR2 SASEGT. Trimming removed 10 bases at V and 9 bases at J, with 12 bases between.